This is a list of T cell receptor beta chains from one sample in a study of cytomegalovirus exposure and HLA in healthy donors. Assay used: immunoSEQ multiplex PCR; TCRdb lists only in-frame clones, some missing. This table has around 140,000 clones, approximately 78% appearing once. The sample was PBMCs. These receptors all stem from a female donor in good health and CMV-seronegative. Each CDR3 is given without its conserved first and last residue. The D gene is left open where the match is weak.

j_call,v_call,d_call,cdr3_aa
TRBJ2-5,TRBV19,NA,ASSIPYTWRFQETQY
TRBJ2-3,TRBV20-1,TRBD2,SAGIAGGQY
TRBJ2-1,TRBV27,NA,ASSFRGGEQF
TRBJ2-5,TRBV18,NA,ASSPPNSGQETQY
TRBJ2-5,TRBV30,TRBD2,AWSEIAGWGETQY
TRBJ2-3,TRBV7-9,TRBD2,ASSSGGLADITDTQY
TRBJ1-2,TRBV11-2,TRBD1,ASSLGRQGAHGYT
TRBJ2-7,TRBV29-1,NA,SVGEAALTEQY
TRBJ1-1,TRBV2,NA,ASSETRASSNTEAF
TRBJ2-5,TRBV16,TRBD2,ASSVRGGLLETQY
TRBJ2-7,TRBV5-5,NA,ASSLGGHEQY
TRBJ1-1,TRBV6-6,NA,ASSVQAPGNTEAF
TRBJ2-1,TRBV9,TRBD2,ASSTTGLAGYNEQF
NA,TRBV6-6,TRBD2,ASSVSGSAFNEQY
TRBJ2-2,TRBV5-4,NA,ASRFDRQGELF
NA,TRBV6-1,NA,ASTVTQYEQY
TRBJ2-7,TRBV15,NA,ATSRDRGGAGEQY
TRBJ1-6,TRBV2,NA,ASSLTGSSYNSPLH
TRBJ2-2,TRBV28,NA,ASSQTGELF
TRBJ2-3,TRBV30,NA,AWSVEITQY
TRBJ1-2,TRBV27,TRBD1,ASSLSPVQGASGYT
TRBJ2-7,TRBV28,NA,ASSNQSPGEQY
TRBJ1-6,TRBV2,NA,ASSEARSGNSPLH